The source of this T cell receptor beta chain is a study of shared clonotypes between healthy human individuals. On the study more broadly: CD4 naive cells filled three plates per donor, CD4 memory three, CD8 naive two and CD8 memory one. Whole-study findings and limits: Since donors were few, the genetic and exposure-history diversity represented was limited.

As regards this clone: Its antigen is not known. The same CDR3 arises from other DNA sequences in this sample as well.

Deletions cut 5 bases from V and 1 base from J, with 7 bases between. Looked up from germline, CDR1 is KGHSH and CDR2 is LQKENI. There are 13 residues in the CDR3. Profiled with immunoSEQ multiplex PCR; TCRdb holds only in-frame clones, not every one. The sample has millions of clones, approximately 94% seen once; the top ten hold about 0.13%. The chain joins TRBV18 to TRBJ2-3; D is undetermined. Source material: naive CD4+ T cells sorted from blood. Described subset: CD45RA+ positively selected. The clonotype comes from a man aged 18 to 30 in good health. In DNA form, the CDR3 reads TGTGCCAGCTCATTGGGCGGCACAGATACGCAGTATTTT. Encoded protein: CASSLGGTDTQYF. Filled out from reference TRBV18 and TRBJ2-3, the complete variable domain reads NAGVMQNPRHLVRRRGQEARLRCSPMKGHSHVYWYRQLPEEGLKFMVYLQKENIIDESGMPKERFSAEFPKEGPSILRIQQVVRGDSAAYFCASSLGGTDTQYFGPGTRLTVL.